The clone carrying this T cell receptor (beta chain) was counted only a few times. Its specificity is not known. One end of the junction fails to match germline, which may point to a read error. It was with 60 Vbeta and 13 Jbeta primers that the PCR ran. Profiled with immunoSEQ multiplex PCR; TCRdb holds only in-frame clones, not every one. Of more than 150,000 clones listed, around 80% are singletons. This CDR3 spans 14 amino acids. Germline CDR1 SEHNR, CDR2 FQNEAQ (reference sequence). This sample was taken from a study of cytomegalovirus exposure and HLA in healthy donors. Study-wide points: As immune exposure information, only CMV serostatus was available. In a later analysis, a missense DCLRE1C variant was linked to TCR beta V- and J-gene trimming.

The specimen was PBMCs. This clonotype originated in a man aged 35-49 years in good health and CMV-seronegative. The chain links TRBV7-9 to TRBJ2-7; 11 bases map to TRBD1. CDR3 coding DNA: TGTTCCAGCAGCCCGCCGGGACAGGGGGACGAGCAGTACTTC. Residues: CSSSPPGQGDEQYF.